This is a list of T cell receptor beta chains from one sample in a study of blood T cells in healthy people across ages. TCRdb reprocessed the 5' RACE reads via MiXCR and lists one record per CDR3 protein. Here the sample spans about 1.4 million distinct CDR3 sequences, approximately 59% being singletons. Material for sequencing was blood. The receptors come from a man aged 18 to 30 in good health. CDR3s include the opening cysteine and the closing phenylalanine or tryptophan. The D gene is left open where the match is weak. The size field is filled for only some rows; it gives once, few, many or a size class.

cdr3_aa	cdr3_nt	clone_size	d_call	j_call	v_call
CASRATLAEHTDTQYF	TGTGCCAGCCGCGCCACACTAGCGGAGCACACAGATACGCAGTATTTT	few	TRBD2	TRBJ2-3	TRBV12-3/TRBV12-4
CASSAIGFLNTEAFF	TGTGCCAGCAGTGCCATTGGTTTTTTGAACACTGAAGCTTTCTTT	few	NA	TRBJ1-1	TRBV6-1
CASGSGGDQETQYF	TGTGCCAGCGGCAGCGGGGGTGACCAAGAGACCCAGTACTTC	many	TRBD2	TRBJ2-5	TRBV4-2
CASGLNSLGGYNEQFF	TGTGCTAGTGGTCTCAATTCACTAGGGGGTTACAATGAGCAGTTCTTC	NA	NA	TRBJ2-1	TRBV12-5
CASSLGHRVTADTQYF	TGTGCCAGCAGCTTAGGGCACAGGGTCACGGCAGATACGCAGTATTTT	few	NA	TRBJ2-3	TRBV7-8
CATSSDRGVYGYTF	TGTGCCACCAGCAGTGACAGGGGCGTCTATGGCTACACCTTC	NA	TRBD1	TRBJ1-2	TRBV15
CASSPLTSGGVETQYF	TGTGCCAGCAGCCCACTGACTAGCGGGGGGGTAGAGACCCAGTACTTC	NA	TRBD2	TRBJ2-5	TRBV5-5
CASSYSQRDYSDTQYF	TGTGCCAGCAGTTACTCTCAAAGGGACTATTCAGATACGCAGTATTTT	NA	TRBD2	TRBJ2-3	TRBV6-6
CASSQLRGPYYEQYF	TGCGCCAGCAGCCAATTACGGGGCCCGTACTACGAGCAGTACTTC	few	NA	TRBJ2-7	TRBV4-3
CSVLLAPSGNEQFF	TGCAGCGTCTTACTAGCTCCCTCGGGCAATGAGCAGTTCTTC	NA	NA	TRBJ2-1	TRBV29-1
CASNLGVHNEQFF	TGCGCCAGCAACTTGGGGGTCCACAATGAGCAGTTCTTC	NA	NA	TRBJ2-1	TRBV5-1
CASSEFTLETQYF	TGTGCCAGCAGTGAATTTACGTTGGAGACCCAGTACTTC	NA	NA	TRBJ2-5	TRBV25-1
CSAKGTSGPYEQYF	TGCAGTGCTAAAGGGACTAGCGGACCCTACGAGCAGTACTTC	NA	TRBD2	TRBJ2-7	TRBV20-1
CASSASGGDRAGEQYF	TGTGCCAGCAGTGCCTCAGGGGGGGACAGGGCTGGTGAGCAGTACTTC	NA	TRBD1	TRBJ2-5	TRBV25-1
CASSQLPGPAGNTIYF	TGCGCCAGCAGCCAGTTGCCGGGTCCCGCCGGGAACACCATATATTTT	NA	NA	TRBJ1-3	TRBV4-1
CSARDNTEAFF	TGCAGTGCTAGAGACAACACTGAAGCTTTCTTT	once	NA	TRBJ1-1	TRBV20-1
CASSPVRATLYEQYF	TGTGCCAGCAGCCCCGTCCGCGCTACCCTTTACGAGCAGTACTTC	NA	NA	TRBJ2-7	TRBV7-2
CASSLVVGLGYEQYF	TGTGCCAGCAGCTTAGTAGTAGGGCTGGGCTACGAGCAGTACTTC	NA	NA	TRBJ2-7	TRBV7-8
CASSSSSAGDYNEQFF	TGTGCCAGCAGCTCCTCCTCAGCGGGAGACTACAATGAGCAGTTCTTC	few	TRBD2	TRBJ2-1	TRBV7-9
CASSPPGGRYTGELFF	TGCGCCAGCAGCCCTCCGGGTGGCCGCTACACCGGGGAGCTGTTTTTT	NA	NA	TRBJ2-2	TRBV5-1
CASRPGYKKNIQYF	TGTGCCAGCAGACCCGGGTACAAAAAAAACATTCAGTACTTC	NA	NA	TRBJ2-4	TRBV21-1
CASSLRPSSGGNTGELFF	TGTGCCAGCAGTTTAAGACCTAGCAGCGGGGGGAACACCGGGGAGCTGTTTTTT	once	TRBD2	TRBJ2-2	TRBV28
CASSSSRRPTQYF	TGTGCCAGCAGCTCATCCCGGCGACCAACCCAGTACTTC	NA	NA	TRBJ2-5	TRBV27
CATSRLAGGNTGELFF	TGTGCCACCAGCAGACTAGCGGGGGGGAACACCGGGGAGCTGTTTTTT	NA	TRBD2	TRBJ2-2	TRBV15
CASSAPRRGLYGYTF	TGTGCCAGCAGCGCGCCCCGCAGGGGGCTCTATGGCTACACCTTC	NA	TRBD1	TRBJ1-2	TRBV11-2
CASTDRNSYNEQFF	TGTGCCAGCACCGACCGCAACTCCTACAATGAGCAGTTCTTC	NA	NA	TRBJ2-1	TRBV11-1
CASSPSNPTGQGGTRDTQYF	TGTGCCAGCAGTCCCTCTAATCCTACGGGACAGGGAGGGACCAGGGATACGCAGTATTTT	NA	TRBD1	TRBJ2-3	TRBV6-1
CASRETPNTGELFF	TGTGCCAGCAGAGAGACACCGAACACCGGGGAGCTGTTTTTT	NA	NA	TRBJ2-2	TRBV7-2
CASSQGFESKDEQFF	TGTGCCAGCAGCCAAGGGTTTGAGTCCAAGGACGAGCAGTTCTTC	NA	NA	TRBJ2-1	TRBV3-1
CASSLLAGAESTSEQYF	TGTGCCAGCAGTCTCCTAGCGGGAGCTGAGTCTACCTCCGAGCAGTACTTC	NA	TRBD2	TRBJ2-7	TRBV6-1
CSASEVLETQYF	TGCAGTGCTAGTGAAGTTTTGGAGACCCAGTACTTC	NA	NA	TRBJ2-5	TRBV20-1
CASSVESGSGTDTQYF	TGTGCCAGCAGCGTAGAGAGCGGGAGCGGCACAGATACGCAGTATTTT	few	TRBD2	TRBJ2-3	TRBV9
CASSSEVPGTSGGLEETQYF	TGTGCCAGCAGCTCCGAGGTCCCCGGGACTAGCGGGGGACTAGAAGAGACCCAGTACTTC	NA	TRBD2	TRBJ2-5	TRBV7-9
CSARRDEYRAYEQYF	TGCAGTGCTAGGCGGGACGAATACAGGGCTTACGAGCAGTACTTC	NA	NA	TRBJ2-7	TRBV20-1
CSVPGRNSYEQYF	TGCAGCGTCCCGGGACGGAACTCCTACGAGCAGTACTTC	NA	NA	TRBJ2-7	TRBV29-1
CSVVADYEQYF	TGCAGCGTTGTCGCGGACTACGAGCAGTACTTC	many	NA	TRBJ2-7	TRBV29-1
CSVWRASEAFF	TGCAGCGTGTGGAGGGCATCTGAAGCTTTCTTT	NA	NA	TRBJ1-1	TRBV29-1
CASSKAQSALTQNTEAFF	TGTGCCAGCAGCAAAGCGCAGTCAGCACTAACTCAGAACACTGAAGCTTTCTTT	NA	NA	TRBJ1-1	TRBV21-1
CSVETGSSEQYF	TGCAGCGTTGAGACCGGATCTAGCGAGCAGTACTTC	NA	NA	TRBJ2-7	TRBV29-1
CASSRTEERGYTF	TGTGCCAGCAGCCGGACAGAGGAGAGGGGCTACACCTTC	NA	NA	TRBJ1-2	TRBV4-2
CASSLYWDRVYEQYF	TGTGCCAGCAGCTTATATTGGGACAGGGTCTACGAGCAGTACTTC	NA	TRBD1	TRBJ2-7	TRBV7-2
CSAALGLAASYEQYF	TGCAGTGCTGCACTAGGACTAGCGGCCTCCTACGAGCAGTACTTC	NA	TRBD2	TRBJ2-7	TRBV20-1
CVTSRDPTSGTEQFF	TGTGTCACCAGCAGAGACCCGACTAGCGGAACCGAGCAGTTCTTC	NA	TRBD2	TRBJ2-1	TRBV15
CASSPTKGTSVHEQYF	TGTGCCAGCAGCCCCACGAAAGGGACATCGGTCCACGAGCAGTACTTC	NA	NA	TRBJ2-7	TRBV3-1